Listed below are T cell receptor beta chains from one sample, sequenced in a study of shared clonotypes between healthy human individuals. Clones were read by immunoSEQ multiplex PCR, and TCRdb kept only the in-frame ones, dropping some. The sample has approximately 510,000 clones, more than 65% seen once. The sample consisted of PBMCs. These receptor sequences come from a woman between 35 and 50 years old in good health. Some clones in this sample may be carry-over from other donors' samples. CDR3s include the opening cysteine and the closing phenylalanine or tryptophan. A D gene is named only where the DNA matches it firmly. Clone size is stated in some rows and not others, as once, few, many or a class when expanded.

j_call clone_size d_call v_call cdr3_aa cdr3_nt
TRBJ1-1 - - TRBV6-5 CASRPTGKEAFF TGTGCCAGCAGGCCCACAGGGAAAGAAGCTTTCTTT
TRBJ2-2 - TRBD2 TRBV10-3 CAIRRTSENTGELFF TGTGCCATCAGGCGGACTAGCGAGAACACCGGGGAGCTGTTTTTT
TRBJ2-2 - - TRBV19 CASSREANTGELFF TGTGCCAGTAGTAGAGAGGCCAACACCGGGGAGCTGTTTTTT
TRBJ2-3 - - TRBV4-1 CASSQDPTGTGRDTQYF TGCGCCAGCAGCCAAGATCCTACCGGGACCGGACGAGATACGCAGTATTTT
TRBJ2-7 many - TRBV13 CASSLTGSTGEQYF TGTGCCAGCAGCTTAACCGGGTCTACGGGCGAGCAGTACTTC
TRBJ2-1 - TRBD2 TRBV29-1 CSARTSGAGEQFF TGCAGCGCGAGGACTAGCGGAGCGGGTGAGCAGTTCTTC
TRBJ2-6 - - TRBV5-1 CASSLAPTSGANVLTF TGCGCCAGCAGCTTGGCCCCCACCTCTGGGGCCAACGTCCTGACTTTC
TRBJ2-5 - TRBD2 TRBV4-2 CASSQGWSGRGQETQYF TGTGCCAGCAGCCAAGGTTGGAGCGGGAGAGGCCAAGAGACCCAGTACTTC
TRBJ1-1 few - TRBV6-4 CASSEARGTEAFF TGTGCCAGCAGTGAAGCCAGGGGCACTGAAGCTTTCTTT
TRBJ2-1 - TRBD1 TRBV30 CAWSDWGQTYNEQFF TGTGCCTGGAGTGATTGGGGACAGACCTACAATGAGCAGTTCTTC